The clone carrying this T cell receptor beta chain has a single count. Per the germline V gene, CDR1 is LNHNV and CDR2 is YYDKDF (reference sequence). V lost 3 bases to trimming and J lost 8 bases; unmatched junction nucleotides: 15. The CDR3 spans 18 residues. Cohort placement rested on clinical history that participants reported themselves. Only in-frame clones appear in the TCRdb table, and some are missing; sequencing was by immunoSEQ multiplex PCR. This table has about 350,000 clones, around 87% appearing once. The source of the sample is a study of blood T cell repertoires in COVID-19. Overall study: PBMCs, B-cell-depleted T cells, or T cells were the source of the cDNA or gDNA that made up the material.

The source material was PBMCs or T cells enriched from blood (not recorded which). The TCR was taken from a woman between 25 and 40 years old who had recovered from COVID-19. The rearrangement uses TRBV15 and TRBJ1-6, with TRBD1 matching 8 bases. CDR3 sequence (DNA): TGTGCCACCAGCAGTCTAATCCCGACAGGGGATCCCTATTCACCCCTCCACTTT. Protein sequence: CATSSLIPTGDPYSPLHF.